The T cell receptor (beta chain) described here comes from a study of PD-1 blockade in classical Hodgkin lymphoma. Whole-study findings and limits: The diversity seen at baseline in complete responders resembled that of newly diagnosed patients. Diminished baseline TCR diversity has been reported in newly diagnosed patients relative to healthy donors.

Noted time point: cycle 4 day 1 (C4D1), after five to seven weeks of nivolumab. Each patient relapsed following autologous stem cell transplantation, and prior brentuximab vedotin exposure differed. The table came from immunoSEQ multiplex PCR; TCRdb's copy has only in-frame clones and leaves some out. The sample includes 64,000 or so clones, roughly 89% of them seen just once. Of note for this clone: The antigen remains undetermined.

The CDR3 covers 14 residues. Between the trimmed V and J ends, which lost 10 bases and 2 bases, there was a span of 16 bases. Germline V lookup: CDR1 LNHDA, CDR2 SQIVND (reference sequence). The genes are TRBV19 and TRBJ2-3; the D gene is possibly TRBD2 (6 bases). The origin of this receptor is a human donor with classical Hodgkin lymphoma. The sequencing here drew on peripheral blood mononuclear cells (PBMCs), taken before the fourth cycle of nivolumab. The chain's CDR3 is CATSRDFPTDTQYF. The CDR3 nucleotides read TGTGCCACTTCCCGGGACTTTCCCACAGATACGCAGTATTTT.